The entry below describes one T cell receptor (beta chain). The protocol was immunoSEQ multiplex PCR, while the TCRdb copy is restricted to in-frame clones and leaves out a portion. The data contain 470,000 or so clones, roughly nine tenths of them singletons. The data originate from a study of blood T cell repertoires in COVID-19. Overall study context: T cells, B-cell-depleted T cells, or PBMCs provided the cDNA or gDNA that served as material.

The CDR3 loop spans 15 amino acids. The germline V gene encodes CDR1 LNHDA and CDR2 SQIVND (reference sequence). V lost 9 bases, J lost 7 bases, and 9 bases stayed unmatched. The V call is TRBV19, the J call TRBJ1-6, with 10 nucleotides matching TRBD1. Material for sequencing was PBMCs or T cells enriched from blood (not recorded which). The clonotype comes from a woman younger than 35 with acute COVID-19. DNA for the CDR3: TGTGCCAGCAGCACCCCGGGACAGGGGAATTCACCCCTCCACTTT. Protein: CASSTPGQGNSPLHF. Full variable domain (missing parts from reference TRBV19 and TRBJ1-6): DGGITQSPKYLFRKEGQNVTLSCEQNLNHDAMYWYRQDPGQGLRLIYYSQIVNDFQKGDIAEGYSVSREKKESFPLTVTSAQKNPTAFYLCASSTPGQGNSPLHFGNGTRLTVT.